This T cell receptor (beta chain) was recovered during a study of blood T cell repertoires in COVID-19. As for the study in general: COVID-19 samples collected from the United States, Italy and Spain covered acute and convalescent phases.

The method was immunoSEQ multiplex PCR; TCRdb's version includes in-frame clones alone and lacks a portion of them. The sample holds roughly 330,000 clones, about 90% seen once. Germline assignment: CDR1 SNHLY and CDR2 FYNNEI. After removal of 6 bases from V and 2 bases from J, the junction contained 4 bases not matched to a gene. This CDR3 comprises 15 residues. Participant-given clinical history determined each cohort assignment. Two consecutive negative NP/OP PCR tests, clearance, or resolved symptoms defined Cohort 3 recovery. The sequenced sample consisted of PBMCs or T cells enriched from blood (not recorded which). This receptor was identified in a woman aged 30 to 39 who had recovered from COVID-19. This rearrangement joins TRBV2 to TRBJ1-5, with 10 bases fitting TRBD1. CDR3 nucleotides: TGTGCCAGCAGCGGACAGGGGGATGGCAATCAGCCCCAGCATTTT. This encodes CASSGQGDGNQPQHF.